This T cell receptor (beta chain) was captured by sequencing in a study of regulatory T cells in long-lasting Graves disease (dated by TCRdb to about 2021). A note on the overall study: In the newly diagnosed Graves' disease group, patients had been taking antithyroid drugs for less than 3 months. A total of approximately 35 samples underwent TCR sequencing: roughly 13 from persistent and about 20 from newly diagnosed Graves' disease patients. The study took place in China and was registered as a clinical trial. This study used TCR sequencing and RNA sequencing of peripheral blood to compare persistent Graves' disease patients against newly diagnosed Graves' disease patients.

Taken from the germline V gene (reference sequence), the CDR1 and CDR2 loops are DFQATT and SNEGSKA. From its cysteine to its phenylalanine, the CDR3 spans 13 amino acids. Of all the DNA, just the CDR3 is kept, 39 bases in frame from base 1. V is trimmed back by 6 bases and J by 5 bases, and the junction contains 6 bases that no gene match accounts for. Ten or more counts support this clonotype. What this receptor recognizes is not known. Base qualities are not recorded, but no much larger clone differs from it by a single base. Here is what the overall study found, with its caveats: Preferential use of TRBV28, TRBJ1-2 and TRBJ2-5 was observed in persistent disease, whereas TRBV20-1 and TRBJ2-1 were favored in newly diagnosed disease. Sequencing and analysis were limited to the TCR beta chain. Compared with newly diagnosed patients, persistent Graves' disease patients had lower TCR Shannon entropy and fewer highly expanded clones, which suggests clonal expansion. Because the primary lesion, thyroid tissue, could not be accessed, the study looked at peripheral blood alone. More public clonotypes were shared among persistent patients (under 3,000) than among newly diagnosed patients (roughly 1,000). The small sample size was acknowledged by the authors as a limitation that may reduce accuracy.

Taken with the paper, the label for time point translates to: newly diagnosed GD, antithyroid drugs for less than 3 months. For both TCR sequencing and RNA sequencing, RNA was extracted from PBMCs in TRIzol. The diagnosis of Graves' disease followed American Thyroid Association guidelines. The patients came from an endocrinology department in Xi'an, China. Each patient gave approximately 9 milliliters of peripheral blood, collected in an EDTA anticoagulant tube. PBMCs were isolated by Ficoll Paque Plus density gradient separation without further T cell sorting. An Agilent 2100 Bioanalyzer and agarose gel were used to assess RNA quality, and a NanoDrop 2000 was used to measure RNA concentration. To prepare the library, multiplex PCR was applied. These reads were obtained on an Illumina HiSeq 4000. iRepertoire HTBI primers and Arm-PCR amplification of CDR3 regions were used to construct TCR beta libraries. Before sequencing, the PCR products went through gel purification. Turning to the authors' computational methods: Across samples, 62 TRBV and 14 TRBJ segments were identified and used for gene usage analysis of CDR3 amino acid clonotypes. COPE and FqMerger were used to merge the filtered high-quality paired reads into contigs. BLAST was used to align contigs to IMGT TRBV, TRBD and TRBJ reference genes, with CDR3 defined following IMGT. Any clonotype with a frequency above 0.1% was counted as a highly expanded clone. Repertoire diversity was measured by Shannon entropy, and V-J evenness by the Gini coefficient. A clonotype was considered public if more than one individual shared it. TCRdb reprocessing: public reads trimmed at Q25 with fastp, clones called with MiXCR, in-frame beta chains kept. For every CDR3 protein sequence, its rows merge into one entry that carries the most common genes and DNA. It is TCRdb's table, rather than the study itself, that gives the V and J calls and clone size. The sample profile shows 300,000 to 400,000 distinct CDR3 sequences; about a sixth of them were found once. Less than 35% of the sample belongs to the ten largest clones.

This sample also belongs to another study, concerning T cells in Graves' hyperthyroidism and ophthalmopathy. As described in the second report: A patient counted as having stable Graves' hyperthyroidism if no progression to ophthalmopathy occurred over 18 months of follow-up. The hyperthyroidism patients were between 18 and 65 years old and newly diagnosed, with a disease duration of less than 2 months. The study excluded patients with uncontrolled infections, other autoimmune diseases, pregnancy or lactation. Clinical symptoms, serum thyroxine and TRAb, thyroid ultrasound, and orbital computed tomography formed the basis for the diagnoses. The TCR CDR3 was subjected to a first round of RT-PCR using the HTBI primer set and the Qiagen OneStep RT-PCR kit. Most expanded thyroid clonotypes (frequency above 0.001) were also found in blood, which suggests that blood repertoires may mirror thyroid immune responses. A model built on a 13 V-J signature distinguished ophthalmopathy from stable hyperthyroidism, reaching about 89% sensitivity and about 81% specificity in cross-validation and 80%/75% in testing. In validation, the model predicted progression to ophthalmopathy with 55% to 71% sensitivity and approximately 78% specificity, a median of roughly seven months before onset. TCR V-J signatures able to tell the groups apart were searched for in a discovery cohort of 90 to 100 patients, of whom more than 40 had Graves' ophthalmopathy and about 60 had stable Graves' hyperthyroidism. An independent validation cohort of some 18 hyperthyroidism patients and 17 patients who later progressed to ophthalmopathy tested prospective prediction of ophthalmopathy. The roughly 90 discovery patients were divided at random into training and test sets in a 7:3 ratio. In more than five Graves' hyperthyroidism patients, the study also compared T-cell repertoires from thyroid tissue with T-cell repertoires from blood. After blood sampling, hyperthyroidism patients were treated with methimazole at a starting dose of 30 mg daily, and ophthalmopathy patients were treated with high-dose intravenous methylprednisolone. A second multiplex PCR round built the libraries, followed by size selection and purification. The libraries were sequenced on an Illumina HiSeq2000 using paired-end 100 bp reads. SOAPnuke was used to process the raw data, with reads discarded if the reads contained adapters or uncalled bases, had a mean Phred below 15, or lacked an exact constant-primer or identifier match. COPE v1.2.5 was used to merge high-quality paired reads, and clonotypes were defined as unique nucleotide sequences. Clonotypes were aligned to IMGT TRBV, TRBD and TRBJ reference segments using MiTCR v1.1. Only V-J combinations with frequency above 0.0001, covering approximately 99% of repertoires, were analysed. The TCS score was defined as the ratio of F50 (clonal expansion) to E x V (chaos), calculated using BLOSUM62-based TCRdist between CDR3 peptides within each V-J. Welch's t-statistics and random forest reduced approximately 520 V-J features to under 15, which were used in a naive Bayes classifier (R e1071). No statistical method was used to set the sample size in advance, and investigators knew the group allocation. The paper reports TCR Vbeta CDR3 sequencing of over 130 peripheral blood samples: 43 ophthalmopathy, fewer than 80 hyperthyroidism and around 17 progressor patients.

The TCR comes from a man in his forties or fifties with Graves disease. Donor details come from another sample of the same person, matched by shared clones. This sample comprised peripheral blood mononuclear cells (PBMCs), obtained at new diagnosis, from a patient treated with antithyroid drugs. Here the chain combines TRBV20-1 and TRBJ1-5; the junction holds 8 bases that match TRBD1. The CDR3 region reads CSASDRVDQPQHF. The DNA sequence is as follows: TGCAGTGCGTCGGACAGGGTCGATCAGCCCCAGCATTTT.